Listed below are T cell receptor beta chains from one sample, sequenced in a study of response to subunit inactivated influenza vaccine. In TCRdb, the RT-PCR reads were re-called with MiXCR into one record per CDR3 protein. This table has a few hundred thousand distinct CDR3 sequences, 21% appearing once. Source: PBMCs from blood, taken about 20 months after vaccination. These TCRs come from a man aged 45 to 70 who received an inactivated influenza vaccine. The CDR3 runs from the conserved cysteine through the conserved F or W. The order of the fields is clone size, J gene, D gene, V gene, CDR3 DNA, CDR3 protein. The D gene is left open where the match is weak. Size is omitted from some rows. Given values are once, few, many or a class for expanded clones.

NA | TRBJ1-4 | NA | TRBV5-6 | TGTGCCAGCAGCTTGGAAACGGGGACGGGAAATGAAAAACTGTTTTTT | CASSLETGTGNEKLFF
NA | TRBJ1-1 | NA | TRBV29-1 | TGCAGCGCTTCTGACGGAGGGAACACTGAAGCTTTCTTT | CSASDGGNTEAFF
NA | TRBJ1-2 | NA | TRBV3-1 | TGTGCCAGCAGCCAAGTAGTACGGGGCCACTATGGCTACACCTTC | CASSQVVRGHYGYTF
NA | TRBJ2-3 | TRBD2 | TRBV20-1 | TGCAGTGCTAGAGGGCCCCTAGCGGGGGACCTAGATACGCAGTATTTT | CSARGPLAGDLDTQYF
NA | TRBJ2-7 | NA | TRBV27 | TGTGCCAGCAGCCCTACCGGACAGAACCCCTACGAGCAGTACTTC | CASSPTGQNPYEQYF
many | TRBJ1-2 | NA | TRBV6-5 | TGTGCCAGCAGTTCCGAGGGACGGGGCTACACCTTC | CASSSEGRGYTF
few | TRBJ1-3 | NA | TRBV20-1 | TGCAGTGCTCTACCGACGTCGGACAGAGGATTTGGAAACACCATATATTTT | CSALPTSDRGFGNTIYF
few | TRBJ1-4 | TRBD1 | TRBV11-2 | TGTGCCAGCAGCTTAGTCCCTACGACAGGGCGCAATGAAAAACTGTTTTTT | CASSLVPTTGRNEKLFF
few | TRBJ2-7 | NA | TRBV20-1 | TGCAGTGCTAGATTTGGACAGTCCGAGCAGTACTTC | CSARFGQSEQYF
few | TRBJ2-3 | TRBD2 | TRBV20-1 | TGCAGTGTAATACTAGCGGGAGGGCCGTCAGATACGCAGTATTTT | CSVILAGGPSDTQYF
many | TRBJ1-2 | NA | TRBV7-9 | TGTGCCAGCAGCTCAACTATCCGACAGGCTAACTATGGCTACACCTTC | CASSSTIRQANYGYTF
few | TRBJ1-2 | NA | TRBV7-9 | TGTGCCAGCAGCTTACAAGGCAGGTCCAACTATGGCTACACCTTC | CASSLQGRSNYGYTF
many | TRBJ1-2 | TRBD1 | TRBV6-1 | TGTGCCAGCAGTGCCCGAAATGGACAGGGATTTGGCTACACCTTC | CASSARNGQGFGYTF
few | TRBJ1-4 | NA | TRBV18 | TGTGCCAGCTCACCACTTAGCGGACACGACTTTAATGAAAAACTGTTTTTT | CASSPLSGHDFNEKLFF
few | TRBJ2-5 | TRBD2 | TRBV28 | TGTGCCAGCAGTCCACTAGCGGGCATTGAGACCCAGTACTTC | CASSPLAGIETQYF
NA | TRBJ1-2 | TRBD1 | TRBV6-2/TRBV6-3 | TGTGCCAGCAGTTACTCGACAGGGGCCTATGGCTACACCTTC | CASSYSTGAYGYTF
many | TRBJ2-5 | TRBD1 | TRBV29-1 | TGCAGCGTTGTGGGGGACAGGGGGGAGACCCAGTACTTC | CSVVGDRGETQYF
many | TRBJ2-1 | TRBD1 | TRBV5-1 | TGCGCCAGCAGCTTATTACAGGGGGCCGGCAATGAGCAGTTCTTC | CASSLLQGAGNEQFF
NA | TRBJ2-7 | NA | TRBV27 | TGTGCCAGCAGTCCCGCCCCGACAGGCTTCTCCTACGAGCAGTACTTC | CASSPAPTGFSYEQYF
NA | TRBJ2-1 | NA | TRBV5-1 | TGCGCCAGCAGCTTGGGGGGCGCGGGGTCCTACAATGAGCAGTTCTTC | CASSLGGAGSYNEQFF
NA | TRBJ2-1 | TRBD1 | TRBV29-1 | TGCAGCTCTGCGGACAGGGGAAATAGTGAGCAGTTCTTC | CSSADRGNSEQFF
few | TRBJ2-7 | NA | TRBV11-2 | TGTGCCAGCAGCTTAAAACAGGGTACGGGGGAGCAGTACTTC | CASSLKQGTGEQYF
few | TRBJ2-2 | NA | TRBV10-2 | TGCGCCAGCAGTTGGGGATTGGACACCGGGGAGCTGTTTTTT | CASSWGLDTGELFF
NA | TRBJ2-7 | NA | TRBV28 | TGTGCCAGCAGTCGCGGACAGCCCCCCTACGAGCAGTACTTC | CASSRGQPPYEQYF
many | TRBJ1-1 | NA | TRBV10-3 | TGTGCCATCAGTGTCACAGGCGGAGGGGCAGGGGCAACTGAAGCTTTCTTT | CAISVTGGGAGATEAFF
NA | TRBJ1-5 | NA | TRBV12-3/TRBV12-4 | TGTGCCAGCAGACGGGGGCCCAATCAGCCCCAGCATTTT | CASRRGPNQPQHF
few | TRBJ1-4 | NA | TRBV5-5 | TGTGCCAGCAGCTTGCAATCCCGGGAAAAACTGTTTTTT | CASSLQSREKLFF
few | TRBJ1-6 | NA | TRBV6-2/TRBV6-3 | TGTGCCAGCAGGGTCGGCAATAATTCACCCCTCCACTTT | CASRVGNNSPLHF
few | TRBJ2-1 | TRBD2 | TRBV29-1 | TGCAGCGTTGAAGATTTCGTATGGACTAGCGGGAGAGCCAATGAGCAGTTCTTC | CSVEDFVWTSGRANEQFF
NA | TRBJ2-3 | TRBD2 | TRBV9 | TGTGCCAGCAGCGTAGGGTTAGCGGGACGTAAAGATACGCAGTATTTT | CASSVGLAGRKDTQYF
NA | TRBJ1-6 | TRBD1 | TRBV10-3 | TGTGCCATCAGTGAGGTGGGACAGGGATTCTCACCCCTCCACTTT | CAISEVGQGFSPLHF
NA | TRBJ1-1 | NA | TRBV9 | TGTGCCAGCAGCGTAGGGGTGGGCAACACTGAAGCTTTCTTT | CASSVGVGNTEAFF
few | TRBJ2-7 | NA | TRBV20-1 | TGCAGTGCAGCCCCCAGGGACCGAACCTACGAGCAGTACTTC | CSAAPRDRTYEQYF
NA | TRBJ2-4 | NA | TRBV5-6 | TGTGCCAGCAGCTTGGACACGGGCGGCTTCTGGACCAAAAACATTCAGTACTTC | CASSLDTGGFWTKNIQYF
NA | TRBJ2-3 | NA | TRBV18 | TGTGCCAGCTCACCACCTGAACCGGATACGCAGTATTTT | CASSPPEPDTQYF
few | TRBJ2-5 | NA | TRBV30 | TGTGCCTGGAGGAGGACACAAAGACAAGAGACCCAGTACTTC | CAWRRTQRQETQYF
NA | TRBJ2-1 | TRBD1 | TRBV10-3 | TGTGCCAGCCTCCAGGGGACAGGAAAATACAATGAGCAGTTCTTC | CASLQGTGKYNEQFF
NA | TRBJ2-3 | TRBD2 | TRBV20-1 | TGCAGTGCAGCTGGGACTAGCGGGGGGAGCACAGATACGCAGTATTTT | CSAAGTSGGSTDTQYF
NA | TRBJ1-1 | NA | TRBV29-1 | TGCAGCGTTGGGCAGGGAGGTGACACTGAAGCTTTCTTT | CSVGQGGDTEAFF
NA | TRBJ1-2 | NA | TRBV7-9 | TGTGCCAGCAGCATTAGGACGGGGAACTATGGCTACACCTTC | CASSIRTGNYGYTF
few | TRBJ2-7 | NA | TRBV7-2 | TGTGCCAGCAGCTCTCACGGGGCCGCCTACGAGCAGTACTTC | CASSSHGAAYEQYF
NA | TRBJ1-2 | TRBD1 | TRBV9 | TGTGCCAGCAGCGTCTCTGGGACAGGGGACGGCTACACCTTC | CASSVSGTGDGYTF